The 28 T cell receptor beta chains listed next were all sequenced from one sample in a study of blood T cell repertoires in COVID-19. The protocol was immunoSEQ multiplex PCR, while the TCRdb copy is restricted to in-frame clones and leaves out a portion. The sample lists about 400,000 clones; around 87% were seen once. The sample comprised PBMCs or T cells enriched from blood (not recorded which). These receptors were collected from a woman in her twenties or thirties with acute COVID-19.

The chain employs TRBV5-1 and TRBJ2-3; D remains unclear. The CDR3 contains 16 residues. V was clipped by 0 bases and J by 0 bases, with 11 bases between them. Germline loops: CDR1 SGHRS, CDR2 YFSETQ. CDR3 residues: CASSLGRSHSTDTQYF. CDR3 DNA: TGCGCCAGCAGCTTGGGGCGGAGCCATAGCACAGATACGCAGTATTTT.

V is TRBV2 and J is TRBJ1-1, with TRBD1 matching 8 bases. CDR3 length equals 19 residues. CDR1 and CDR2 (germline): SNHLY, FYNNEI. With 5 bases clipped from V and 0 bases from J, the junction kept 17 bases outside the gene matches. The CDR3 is CASSTPRSRTGRMNTEAFF. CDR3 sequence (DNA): TGTGCCAGCAGTACCCCGAGGTCCCGGACAGGGAGAATGAACACTGAAGCTTTCTTT.

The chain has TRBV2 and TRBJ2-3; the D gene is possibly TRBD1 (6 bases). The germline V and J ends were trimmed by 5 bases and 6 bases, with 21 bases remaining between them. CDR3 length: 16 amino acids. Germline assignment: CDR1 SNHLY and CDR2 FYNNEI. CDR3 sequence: CASSTTGTTAQDTQYF. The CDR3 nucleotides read TGTGCCAGCAGTACCACCGGGACAACGGCACAGGATACGCAGTATTTT.

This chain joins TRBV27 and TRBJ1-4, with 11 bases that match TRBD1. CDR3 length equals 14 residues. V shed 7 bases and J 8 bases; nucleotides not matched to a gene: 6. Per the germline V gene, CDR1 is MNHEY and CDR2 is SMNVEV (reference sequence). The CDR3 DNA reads TGTGCCAGCAATAAGGGACAGGGGGGAGAAAAACTGTTTTTT. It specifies CASNKGQGGEKLFF.

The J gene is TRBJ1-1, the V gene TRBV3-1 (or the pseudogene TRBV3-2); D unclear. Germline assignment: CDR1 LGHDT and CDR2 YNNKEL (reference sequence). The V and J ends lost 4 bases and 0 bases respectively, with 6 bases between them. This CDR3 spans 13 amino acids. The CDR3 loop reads CASSLIVNTEAFF. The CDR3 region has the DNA TGTGCCAGCAGCCTTATAGTGAACACTGAAGCTTTCTTT.

CDR3 loop: CATSDWGDSSYNEQFF. The CDR3 DNA reads as TGTGCCACCAGTGACTGGGGGGACAGCTCCTACAATGAGCAGTTCTTC. The chain uses TRBV24-1 and TRBJ2-1, with D perhaps matching TRBD1 (7 bases). The length of the CDR3 is 16 residues. CDR1 and CDR2 (germline): KGHDR, SFDVKD. Trimming took off 4 bases at V and 0 bases at J, with 12 bases between the two ends.

The CDR3: CASSLAGGPWAQYF. The CDR3 DNA follows: TGTGCCAGCAGCTTAGCGGGGGGGCCGTGGGCGCAGTATTTT. The chain carries TRBV7-2 and TRBJ2-3; possible D gene TRBD2, 7 bases. Germline V gene data show CDR1 as SGHTA and CDR2 as FQGNSA. The CDR3 is 14 residues long. The V gene lost 0 bases and the J gene lost 10 bases, with 14 bases spanning the gap.

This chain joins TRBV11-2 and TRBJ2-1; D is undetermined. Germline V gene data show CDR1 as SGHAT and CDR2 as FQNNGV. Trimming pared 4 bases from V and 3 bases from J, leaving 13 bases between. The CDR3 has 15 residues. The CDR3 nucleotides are TGTGCCAGCAGCTCGACCGACTCCTTCTACAATGAGCAGTTCTTC. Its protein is CASSSTDSFYNEQFF.

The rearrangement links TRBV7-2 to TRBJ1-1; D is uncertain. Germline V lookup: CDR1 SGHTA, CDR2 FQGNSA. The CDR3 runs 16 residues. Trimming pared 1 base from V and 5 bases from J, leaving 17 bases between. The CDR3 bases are TGTGCCAGCAGCTTAGGAGGTTGGGTTGTAGGAACTGAAGCTTTCTTT. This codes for CASSLGGWVVGTEAFF.

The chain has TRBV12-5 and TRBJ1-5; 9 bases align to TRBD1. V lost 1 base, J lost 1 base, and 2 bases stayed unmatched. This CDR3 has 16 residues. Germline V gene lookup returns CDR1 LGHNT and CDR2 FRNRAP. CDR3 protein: CASGLGTGASNQPQHF. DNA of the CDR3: TGTGCTAGTGGTTTGGGGACAGGGGCAAGCAATCAGCCCCAGCATTTT. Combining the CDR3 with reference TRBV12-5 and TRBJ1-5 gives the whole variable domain DARVTQTPRHKVTEMGQEVTMRCQPILGHNTVFWYRQTMMQGLELLAYFRNRAPLDDSGMPKDRFSAEMPDATLATLKIQPSEPRDSAVYFCASGLGTGASNQPQHFGDGTRLSIL.

For the CDR3, the DNA is TGCGCCAGCAGCCAAGATGCGGTAGGGGTGACCAATCAGCCCCAGCATTTT. Translating gives CASSQDAVGVTNQPQHF. The rearrangement links TRBV4-3 to TRBJ1-5, with a possible D match to TRBD1 (5 bases). The CDR3 totals 17 residues. Deletions cut 0 bases from V and 3 bases from J, with 15 bases between. Germline CDR1 LGHNA, CDR2 YSLEER.

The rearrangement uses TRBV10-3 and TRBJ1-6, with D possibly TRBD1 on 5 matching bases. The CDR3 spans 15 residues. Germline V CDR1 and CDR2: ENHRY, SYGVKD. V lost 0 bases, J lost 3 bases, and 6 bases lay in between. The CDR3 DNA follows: TGTGCCATCAGTGAGTCCGGGGGCTATAATTCACCCCTCCACTTT. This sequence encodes CAISESGGYNSPLHF.

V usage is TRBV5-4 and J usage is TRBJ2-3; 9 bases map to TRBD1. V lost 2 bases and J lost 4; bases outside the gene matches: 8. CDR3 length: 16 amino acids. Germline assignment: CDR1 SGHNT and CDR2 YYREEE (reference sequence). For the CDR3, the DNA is TGTGCCAGCAGCTTTGCAGACAGGGGGGCGGCAGATACGCAGTATTTT. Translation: CASSFADRGAADTQYF.

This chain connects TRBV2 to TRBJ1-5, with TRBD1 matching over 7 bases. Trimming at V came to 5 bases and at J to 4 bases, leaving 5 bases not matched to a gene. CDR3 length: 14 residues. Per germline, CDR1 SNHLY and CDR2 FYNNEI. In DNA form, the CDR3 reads TGTGCCAGCAGTCAGGACAGGTTAAATCAGCCCCAGCATTTT. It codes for CASSQDRLNQPQHF.

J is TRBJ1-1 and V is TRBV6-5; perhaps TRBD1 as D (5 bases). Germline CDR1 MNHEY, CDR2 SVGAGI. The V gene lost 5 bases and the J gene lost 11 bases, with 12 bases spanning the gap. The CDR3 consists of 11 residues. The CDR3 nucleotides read TGTGCCAGCAGTACCTCGGGGGGGGCTTTCTTT. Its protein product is CASSTSGGAFF.

The CDR3 DNA follows: TGTGCCACCAGTGACCTCAGGGGGCATAGGCAGTATTTT. This gives the protein CATSDLRGHRQYF. The chain is built from TRBV24-1 and TRBJ2-3, with TRBD1 matching over 8 bases. V lost 4 bases, J lost 11 bases, and 7 bases stayed unmatched. CDR1 is KGHDR, CDR2 SFDVKD, per germline. This CDR3 has 13 amino acids.

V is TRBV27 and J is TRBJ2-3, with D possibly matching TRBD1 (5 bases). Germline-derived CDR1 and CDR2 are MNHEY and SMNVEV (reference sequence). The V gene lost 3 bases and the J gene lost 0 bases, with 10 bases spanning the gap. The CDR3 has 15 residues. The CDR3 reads CASSFQGTSTDTQYF. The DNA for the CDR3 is TGTGCCAGCAGTTTCCAGGGAACTAGCACAGATACGCAGTATTTT.

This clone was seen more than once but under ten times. The CDR3 DNA reads TGTGCCAGCAGCTTAGACAGGGGTAGTGAAAAACTGTTTTTT. Amino acid sequence: CASSLDRGSEKLFF. The V and J genes are TRBV7-2 and TRBJ1-4; 7 bases line up with TRBD1. From germline, CDR1 is SGHTA and CDR2 FQGNSA. The CDR3 runs to 14 residues. V lost 1 base and J lost 7; bases outside the gene matches: 3.

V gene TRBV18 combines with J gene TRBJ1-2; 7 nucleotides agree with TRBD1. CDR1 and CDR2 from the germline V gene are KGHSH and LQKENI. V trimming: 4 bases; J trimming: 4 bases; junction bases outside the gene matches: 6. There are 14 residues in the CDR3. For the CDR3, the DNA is TGTGCCAGCTCACAAAGGGACAGTGGCTATGGCTACACCTTC. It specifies CASSQRDSGYGYTF.

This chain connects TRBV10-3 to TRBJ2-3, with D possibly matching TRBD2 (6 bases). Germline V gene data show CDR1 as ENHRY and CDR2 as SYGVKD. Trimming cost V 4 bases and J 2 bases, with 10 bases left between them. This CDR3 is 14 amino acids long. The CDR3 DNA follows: TGTGCCATCAGTGTCGGAGGGTTCACAGATACGCAGTATTTT. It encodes CAISVGGFTDTQYF.

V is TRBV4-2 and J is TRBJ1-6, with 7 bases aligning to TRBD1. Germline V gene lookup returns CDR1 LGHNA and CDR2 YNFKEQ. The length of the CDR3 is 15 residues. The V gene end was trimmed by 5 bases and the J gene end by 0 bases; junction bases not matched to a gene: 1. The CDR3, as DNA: TGTGCCAGCAGCTACAGGGGCTCCTATAATTCACCCCTCCACTTT. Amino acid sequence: CASSYRGSYNSPLHF.

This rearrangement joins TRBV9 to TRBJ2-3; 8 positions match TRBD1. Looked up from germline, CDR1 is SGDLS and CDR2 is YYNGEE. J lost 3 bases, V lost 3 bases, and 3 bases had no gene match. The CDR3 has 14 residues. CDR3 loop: CASSDDRGTDTQYF. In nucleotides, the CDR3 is TGTGCCAGCAGCGACGACAGGGGTACAGATACGCAGTATTTT.

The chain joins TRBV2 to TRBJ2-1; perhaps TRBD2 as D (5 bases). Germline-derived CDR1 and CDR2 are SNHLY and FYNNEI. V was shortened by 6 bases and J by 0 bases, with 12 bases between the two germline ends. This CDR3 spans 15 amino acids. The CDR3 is CASRLARFSYNEQFF. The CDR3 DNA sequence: TGTGCCAGCAGATTAGCGCGATTCTCCTACAATGAGCAGTTCTTC.

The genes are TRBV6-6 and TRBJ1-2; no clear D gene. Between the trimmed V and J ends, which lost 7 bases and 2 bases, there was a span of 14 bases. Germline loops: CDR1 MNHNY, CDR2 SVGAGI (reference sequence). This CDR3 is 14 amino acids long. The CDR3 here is CASTLPSTNYGYTF. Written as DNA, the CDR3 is TGTGCCAGCACTCTTCCGAGCACCAACTATGGCTACACCTTC.

This CDR3 reads CASSLKGPQGNGELFF. The CDR3 bases are TGTGCCAGCAGCTTAAAAGGACCCCAGGGGAACGGGGAGCTGTTTTTT. The J gene is TRBJ2-2, the V gene TRBV7-3; D might be TRBD1 (6 bases). Trimming cost V 1 base and J 7 bases, with 16 bases left between them. The V gene's germline CDR1 is SGHTA and CDR2 FQGTGA. CDR3 length: 16 residues. The full variable domain, its missing parts supplied by reference TRBV7-3 and TRBJ2-2, is GAGVSQTPSNKVTEKGKYVELRCDPISGHTALYWYRQSLGQGPEFLIYFQGTGAADDSGLPNDRFFAVRPEGSVSTLKIQRTERGDSAVYLCASSLKGPQGNGELFFGEGSRLTVL.

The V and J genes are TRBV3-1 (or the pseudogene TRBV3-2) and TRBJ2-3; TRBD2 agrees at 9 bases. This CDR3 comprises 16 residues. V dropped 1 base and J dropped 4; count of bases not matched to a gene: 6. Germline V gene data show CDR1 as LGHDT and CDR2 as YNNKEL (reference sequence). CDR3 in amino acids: CASSQGGRGGADTQYF. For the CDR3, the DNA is TGTGCCAGCAGCCAAGGAGGGCGGGGGGGCGCAGATACGCAGTATTTT.

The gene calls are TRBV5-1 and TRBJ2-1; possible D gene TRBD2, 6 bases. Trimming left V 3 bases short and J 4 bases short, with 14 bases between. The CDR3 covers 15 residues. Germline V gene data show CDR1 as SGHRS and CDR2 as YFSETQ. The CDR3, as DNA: TGCGCCAGCAGCTCGGATGGGGGGACGTACAATGAGCAGTTCTTC. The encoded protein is CASSSDGGTYNEQFF. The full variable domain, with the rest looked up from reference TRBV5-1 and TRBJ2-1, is KAGVTQTPRYLIKTRGQQVTLSCSPISGHRSVSWYQQTPGQGLQFLFEYFSETQRNKGNFPGRFSGRQFSNSRSEMNVSTLELGDSALYLCASSSDGGTYNEQFFGPGTRLTVL.

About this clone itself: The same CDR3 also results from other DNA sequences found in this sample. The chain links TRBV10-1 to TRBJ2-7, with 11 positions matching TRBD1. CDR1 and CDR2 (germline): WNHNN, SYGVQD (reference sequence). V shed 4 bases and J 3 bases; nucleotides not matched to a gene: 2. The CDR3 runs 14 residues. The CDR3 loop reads CASSAGTGGYEQYF. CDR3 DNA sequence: TGCGCCAGCAGTGCCGGGACAGGGGGCTACGAGCAGTACTTC.